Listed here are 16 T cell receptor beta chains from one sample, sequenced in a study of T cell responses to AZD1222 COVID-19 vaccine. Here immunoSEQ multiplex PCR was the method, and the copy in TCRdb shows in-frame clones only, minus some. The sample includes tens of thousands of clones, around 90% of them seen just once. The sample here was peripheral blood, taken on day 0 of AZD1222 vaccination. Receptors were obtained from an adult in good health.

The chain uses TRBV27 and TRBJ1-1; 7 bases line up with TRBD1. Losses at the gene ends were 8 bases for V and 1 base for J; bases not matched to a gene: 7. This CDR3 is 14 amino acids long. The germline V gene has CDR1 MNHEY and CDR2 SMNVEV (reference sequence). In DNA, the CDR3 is TGTGCCAGCGCCGTCGACAGGGCGAACACTGAAGCTTTCTTT. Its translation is CASAVDRANTEAFF.

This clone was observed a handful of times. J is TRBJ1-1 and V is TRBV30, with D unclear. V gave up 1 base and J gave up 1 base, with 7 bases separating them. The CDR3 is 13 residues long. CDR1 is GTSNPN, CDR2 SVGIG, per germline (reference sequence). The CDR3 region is CAWSALQNTEAFF. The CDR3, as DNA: TGTGCCTGGAGTGCCCTACAGAACACTGAAGCTTTCTTT.

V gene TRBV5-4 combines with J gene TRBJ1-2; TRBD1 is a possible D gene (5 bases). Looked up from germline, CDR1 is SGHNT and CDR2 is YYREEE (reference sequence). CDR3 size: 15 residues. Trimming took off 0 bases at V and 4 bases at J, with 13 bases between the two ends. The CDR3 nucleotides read TGTGCCAGCAGCTTGGCCGAACAGGTCCGCTATGGCTACACCTTC. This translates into CASSLAEQVRYGYTF.

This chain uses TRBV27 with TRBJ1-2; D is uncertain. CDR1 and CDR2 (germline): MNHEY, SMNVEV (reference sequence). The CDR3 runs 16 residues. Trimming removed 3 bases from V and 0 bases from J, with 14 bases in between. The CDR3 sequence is CASSFTTGLANYGYTF. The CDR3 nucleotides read TGTGCCAGCAGTTTCACGACCGGATTGGCTAACTATGGCTACACCTTC.

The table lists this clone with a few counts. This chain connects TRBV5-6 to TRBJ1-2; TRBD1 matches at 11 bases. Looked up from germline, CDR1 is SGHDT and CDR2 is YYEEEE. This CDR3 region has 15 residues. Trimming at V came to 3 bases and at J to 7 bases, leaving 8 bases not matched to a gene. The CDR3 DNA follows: TGTGCCAGCAGCTCACGGGGGACAGGGGGTCTTGGCTACACCTTC. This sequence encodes CASSSRGTGGLGYTF.

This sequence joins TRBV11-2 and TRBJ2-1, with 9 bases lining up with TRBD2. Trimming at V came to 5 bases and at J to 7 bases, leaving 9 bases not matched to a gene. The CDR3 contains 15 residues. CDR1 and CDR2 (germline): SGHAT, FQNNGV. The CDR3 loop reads CASSPTSAGGNEQFF. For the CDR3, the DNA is TGTGCCAGCAGCCCAACGTCCGCGGGGGGGAATGAGCAGTTCTTC.

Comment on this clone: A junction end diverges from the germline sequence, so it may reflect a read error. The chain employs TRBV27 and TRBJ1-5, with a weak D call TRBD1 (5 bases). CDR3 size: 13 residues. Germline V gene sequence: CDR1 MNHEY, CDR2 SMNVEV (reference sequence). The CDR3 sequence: CASSPPPQAPLHF. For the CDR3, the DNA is TGTGCCAGCAGTCCCCCCCCACAGGCACCCCTGCATTTT.

In DNA form, the CDR3 reads TGTGCCAGCAGGACGGGACATTCCTACGAGCAGTACTTC. It translates to CASRTGHSYEQYF. This chain uses TRBV27 with TRBJ2-7, with a tentative D call TRBD1 (6 bases). This CDR3 is 13 amino acids long. V shed 6 bases and J shed 1 base, with 10 bases lying between them. The V gene's germline CDR1 is MNHEY and CDR2 SMNVEV (reference sequence).

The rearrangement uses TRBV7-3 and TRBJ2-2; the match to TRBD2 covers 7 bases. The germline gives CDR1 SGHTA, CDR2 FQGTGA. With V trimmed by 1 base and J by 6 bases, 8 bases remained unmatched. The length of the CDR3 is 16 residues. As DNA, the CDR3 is TGTGCCAGCAGCTTAAAGCGAGCGGGGAATTCCGGGGAGCTGTTTTTT. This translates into CASSLKRAGNSGELFF.

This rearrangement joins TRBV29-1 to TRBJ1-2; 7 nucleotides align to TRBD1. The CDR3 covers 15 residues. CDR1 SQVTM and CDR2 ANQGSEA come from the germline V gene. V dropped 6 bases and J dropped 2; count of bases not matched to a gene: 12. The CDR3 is CSVHRTGASNYGYTF. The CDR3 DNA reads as TGCAGCGTACATCGGACAGGAGCGAGCAACTATGGCTACACCTTC. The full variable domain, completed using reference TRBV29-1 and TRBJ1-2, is SAVISQKPSRDICQRGTSLTIQCQVDSQVTMMFWYRQQPGQSLTLIATANQGSEATYESGFVIDKFPISRPNLTFSTLTVSNMSPEDSSIYLCSVHRTGASNYGYTFGSGTRLTVV.

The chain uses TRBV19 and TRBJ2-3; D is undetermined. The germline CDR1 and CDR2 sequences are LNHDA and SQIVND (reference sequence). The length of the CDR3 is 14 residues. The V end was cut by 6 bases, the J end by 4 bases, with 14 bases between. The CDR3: CASSPFIAADTQYF. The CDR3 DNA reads TGTGCCAGTAGCCCGTTTATAGCTGCAGATACGCAGTATTTT.

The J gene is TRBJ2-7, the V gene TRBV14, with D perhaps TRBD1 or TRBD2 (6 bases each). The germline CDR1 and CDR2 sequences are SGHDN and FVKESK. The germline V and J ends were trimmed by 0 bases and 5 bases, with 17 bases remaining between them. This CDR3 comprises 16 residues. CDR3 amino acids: CASSQDGGTGDNEQYF. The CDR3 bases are TGTGCCAGCAGCCAAGATGGCGGGACTGGGGACAACGAGCAGTACTTC.

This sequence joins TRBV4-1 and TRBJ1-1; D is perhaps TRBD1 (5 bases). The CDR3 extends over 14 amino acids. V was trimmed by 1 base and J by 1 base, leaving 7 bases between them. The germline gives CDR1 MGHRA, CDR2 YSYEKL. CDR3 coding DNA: TGCGCCAGCAGCCAAGCAGACAGGAACACTGAAGCTTTCTTT. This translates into CASSQADRNTEAFF.

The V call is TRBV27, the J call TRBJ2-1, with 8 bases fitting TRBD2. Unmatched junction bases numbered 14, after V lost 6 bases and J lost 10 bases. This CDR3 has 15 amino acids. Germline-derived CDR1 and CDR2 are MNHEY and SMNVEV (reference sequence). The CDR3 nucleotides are TGTGCCAGCAGCACGACCGCGGGGGGAGGGAGAGAGCAGTTCTTC. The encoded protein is CASSTTAGGGREQFF.

The CDR3 DNA reads as TGTGCCTGGAGCGACCAAACCGGGCTCGGAAACACCATATATTTT. It specifies CAWSDQTGLGNTIYF. This chain uses TRBV30 with TRBJ1-3; D remains ambiguous. Germline V lookup: CDR1 GTSNPN, CDR2 SVGIG (reference sequence). This CDR3 spans 15 amino acids. The V end lost 3 bases, the J end lost 4 bases, and 16 bases lay between the germline ends.

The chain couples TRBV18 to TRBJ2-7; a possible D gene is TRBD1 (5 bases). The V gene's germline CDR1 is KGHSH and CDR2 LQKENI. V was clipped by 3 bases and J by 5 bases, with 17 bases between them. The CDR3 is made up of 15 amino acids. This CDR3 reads CASSPNYPGYDEQYF. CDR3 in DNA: TGTGCCAGCTCACCGAATTATCCAGGGTACGACGAGCAGTACTTC.